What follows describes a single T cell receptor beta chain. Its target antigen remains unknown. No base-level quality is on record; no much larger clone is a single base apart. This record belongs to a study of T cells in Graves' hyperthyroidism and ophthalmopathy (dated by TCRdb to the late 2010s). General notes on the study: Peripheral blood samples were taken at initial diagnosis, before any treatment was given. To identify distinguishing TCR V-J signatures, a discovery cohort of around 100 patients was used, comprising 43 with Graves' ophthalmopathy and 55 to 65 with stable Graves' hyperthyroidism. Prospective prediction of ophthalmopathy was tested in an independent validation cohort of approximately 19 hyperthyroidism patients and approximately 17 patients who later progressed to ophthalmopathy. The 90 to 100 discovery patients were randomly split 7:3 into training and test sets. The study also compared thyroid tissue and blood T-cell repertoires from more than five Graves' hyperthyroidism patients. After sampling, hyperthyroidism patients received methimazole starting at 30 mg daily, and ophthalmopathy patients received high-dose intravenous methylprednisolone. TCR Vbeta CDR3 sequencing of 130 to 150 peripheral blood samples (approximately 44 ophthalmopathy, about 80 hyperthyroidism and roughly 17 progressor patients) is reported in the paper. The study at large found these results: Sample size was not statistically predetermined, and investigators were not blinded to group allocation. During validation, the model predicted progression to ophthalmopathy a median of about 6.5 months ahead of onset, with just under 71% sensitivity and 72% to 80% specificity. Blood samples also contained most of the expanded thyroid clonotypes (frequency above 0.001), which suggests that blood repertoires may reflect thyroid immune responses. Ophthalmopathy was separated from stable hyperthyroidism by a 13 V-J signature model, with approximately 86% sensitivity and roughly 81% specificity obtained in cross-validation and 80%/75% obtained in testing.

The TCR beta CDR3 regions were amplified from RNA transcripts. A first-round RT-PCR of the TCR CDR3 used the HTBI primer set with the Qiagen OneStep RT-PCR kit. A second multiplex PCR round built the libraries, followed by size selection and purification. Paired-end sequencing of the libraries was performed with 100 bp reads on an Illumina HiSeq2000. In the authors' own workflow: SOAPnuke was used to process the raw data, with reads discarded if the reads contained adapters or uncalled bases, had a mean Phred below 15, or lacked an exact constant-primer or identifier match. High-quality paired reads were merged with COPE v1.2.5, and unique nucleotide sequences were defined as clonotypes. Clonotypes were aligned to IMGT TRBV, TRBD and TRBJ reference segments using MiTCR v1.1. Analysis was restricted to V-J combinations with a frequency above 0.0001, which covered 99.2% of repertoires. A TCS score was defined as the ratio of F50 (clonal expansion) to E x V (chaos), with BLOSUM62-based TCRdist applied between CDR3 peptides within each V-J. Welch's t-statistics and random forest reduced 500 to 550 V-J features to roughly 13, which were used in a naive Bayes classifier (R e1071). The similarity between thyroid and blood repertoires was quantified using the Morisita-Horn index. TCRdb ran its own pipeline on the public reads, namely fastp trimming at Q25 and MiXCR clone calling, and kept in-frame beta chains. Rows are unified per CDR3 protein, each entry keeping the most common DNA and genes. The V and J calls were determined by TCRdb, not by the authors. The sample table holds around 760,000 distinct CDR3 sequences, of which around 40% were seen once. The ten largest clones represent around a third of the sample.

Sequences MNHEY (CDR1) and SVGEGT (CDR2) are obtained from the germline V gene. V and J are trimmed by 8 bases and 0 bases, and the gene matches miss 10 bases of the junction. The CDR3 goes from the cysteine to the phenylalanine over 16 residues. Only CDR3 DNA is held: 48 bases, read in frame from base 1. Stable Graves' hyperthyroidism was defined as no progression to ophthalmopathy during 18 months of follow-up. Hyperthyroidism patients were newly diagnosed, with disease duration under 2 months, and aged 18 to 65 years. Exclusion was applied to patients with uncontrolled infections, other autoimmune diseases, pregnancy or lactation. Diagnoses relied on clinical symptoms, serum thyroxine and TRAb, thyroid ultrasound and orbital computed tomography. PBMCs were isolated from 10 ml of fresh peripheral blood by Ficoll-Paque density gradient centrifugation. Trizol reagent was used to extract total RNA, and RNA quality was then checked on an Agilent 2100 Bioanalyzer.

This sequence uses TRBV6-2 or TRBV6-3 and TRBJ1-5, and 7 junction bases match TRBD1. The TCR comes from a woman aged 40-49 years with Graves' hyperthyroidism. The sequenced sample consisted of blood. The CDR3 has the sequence CASDQGGTYSNQPQHF. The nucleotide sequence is TGTGCCAGCGACCAGGGGGGCACTTATAGCAATCAGCCCCAGCATTTT.